This TCR beta chain was recorded in a study of T-cell reconstitution after alpha-beta-depleted transplantation in children. The germline V gene encodes CDR1 SGHRS and CDR2 YFSETQ. Trimming pared 6 bases from V and 2 bases from J, leaving 9 bases between. The CDR3 is made up of 13 amino acids. It was with unique molecular identifiers that the TCRbeta library was prepared. TCRdb redid the calling of the PCR reads with MiXCR, one entry per CDR3 protein. The sample yields roughly 300,000 distinct CDR3 sequences, 10% seen once. This rearrangement joins TRBV5-1 to TRBJ2-1; D ambiguous. The source material was PBMCs from the stem cell graft donor, sampled from the stem cell graft. This TCR derives from a human donor who donated a stem cell graft to a child with acute lymphoblastic leukemia. The CDR3 DNA sequence: TGCGCCAGCACCGGCGGTACCTACAATGAGCAGTTCTTC. It is translated as CASTGGTYNEQFF.